The clone carrying this T cell receptor beta chain appeared a single time. Only in-frame clones appear in the TCRdb table, and some are missing; sequencing was by immunoSEQ multiplex PCR. This table has about 48,000 clones, 80% to 90% appearing once. This entry belongs to a study of blood T cell repertoires in COVID-19. V was trimmed by 2 bases and J by 3 bases, leaving 11 bases between them. The CDR3 sequence is 15 residues long. V gene TRBV6-7 combines with J gene TRBJ2-1; tentatively, D is TRBD2 (6 bases). TRBV6-7 is an open reading frame, and its role is uncertain. The sequence came from a woman of 80 years or more with acute or convalescent COVID-19. The sequenced sample was peripheral blood. Written as DNA, the CDR3 is TGTGCCAGCAGTTACGGGGGGTCTTTCTACAATGAGCAGTTCTTC. Protein: CASSYGGSFYNEQFF.